The 32 T cell receptor beta chains listed next were all sequenced from one sample in a study of blood T cell repertoires in COVID-19. Data came from immunoSEQ multiplex PCR; TCRdb stores just in-frame clones and leaves some out. The sample records about 160,000 clones, approximately 95% being singletons. Sequenced: peripheral blood. The receptors originated from a woman between 50 and 59 years old with acute or convalescent COVID-19.

The chain has TRBV10-3 and TRBJ1-1; TRBD1 aligns across 9 bases. The length of the CDR3 is 16 residues. Per the germline V gene, CDR1 is ENHRY and CDR2 is SYGVKD. V shed 0 bases and J 3 bases; nucleotides not matched to a gene: 5. CDR3 residues: CAISESEDRGDTEAFF. The CDR3 DNA follows: TGTGCCATCAGTGAGTCAGAAGACAGGGGGGACACTGAAGCTTTCTTT.

J is TRBJ2-7 and V is TRBV5-4, with D possibly matching TRBD2 (5 bases). Germline CDR1 and CDR2: SGHNT and YYREEE (reference sequence). The CDR3 consists of 16 residues. V dropped 1 base and J dropped 3 bases, with 17 bases sitting between them. The CDR3 bases are TGTGCCAGCAGCTTGCTCCGGAAAGAGGGATTCTACGAGCAGTACTTC. It yields the protein CASSLLRKEGFYEQYF.

V gene TRBV7-8 combines with J gene TRBJ2-7, with 11 positions matching TRBD1. From germline, CDR1 is SGHVS and CDR2 FQNEAQ. V lost 4 bases to trimming and J lost 1 base; unmatched junction nucleotides: 15. This CDR3 spans 19 amino acids. CDR3 sequence reads: CASSSSGFTDRGRSYEQYF. For the CDR3, the DNA is TGTGCCAGCAGCTCAAGCGGCTTCACGGACAGGGGGCGATCCTACGAGCAGTACTTC. The entire variable domain, with the rest obtained from reference TRBV7-8 and TRBJ2-7, is as follows: GAGVSQSPRYKVAKRGQDVALRCDPISGHVSLFWYQQALGQGPEFLTYFQNEAQLDKSGLPSDRFFAERPEGSVSTLKIQRTQQEDSAVYLCASSSSGFTDRGRSYEQYFGPGTRLTVT.

The chain links TRBV7-8 to TRBJ2-2; the D gene is possibly TRBD2 (5 bases). CDR1 is SGHVS and CDR2 is FQNEAQ in the germline V gene. CDR3 length: 15 amino acids. V was clipped by 1 base and J by 5 bases, with 11 bases between them. In DNA, the CDR3 is TGTGCCAGCAGCTTAGAGGTGGGAGAAACCGGGGAGCTGTTTTTT. The encoded protein is CASSLEVGETGELFF.

The chain joins TRBV28 to TRBJ1-4; 7 bases are a match to TRBD1. Germline CDR1 reads MDHEN; CDR2 reads SYDVKM. CDR3 size: 14 residues. V lost 7 bases, J lost 3 bases, and 5 bases stayed unmatched. Here the CDR3 reads CASTDREANEKLFF. The CDR3 DNA reads TGTGCCAGCACCGACAGGGAGGCTAATGAAAAACTGTTTTTT. Based on the CDR3 plus reference TRBV28 and TRBJ1-4, the full variable domain is DVKVTQSSRYLVKRTGEKVFLECVQDMDHENMFWYRQDPGLGLRLIYFSYDVKMKEKGDIPEGYSVSREKKERFSLILESASTNQTSMYLCASTDREANEKLFFGSGTQLSVL.

The chain links TRBV18 to TRBJ1-5; D may be TRBD1 (5 bases). The CDR3 is 15 amino acids. Germline CDR1 and CDR2: KGHSH and LQKENI. V lost 3 bases to trimming and J lost 6 bases, with 15 bases between them. The CDR3 region is CASSPARVESQPQHF. The DNA of the CDR3 is TGTGCCAGCTCACCCGCCAGGGTAGAGAGTCAGCCCCAGCATTTT.

The chain recombines TRBV7-9 with TRBJ2-6; a possible D gene is TRBD2 (5 bases). The V and J ends lost 2 bases and 0 bases respectively, with 11 bases between them. This CDR3 spans 17 amino acids. Germline V gene lookup returns CDR1 SEHNR and CDR2 FQNEAQ (reference sequence). CDR3 region: CASSLRRAGSGANVLTF. CDR3 DNA: TGTGCCAGCAGCTTAAGGCGTGCGGGCTCTGGGGCCAACGTCCTGACTTTC.

In DNA form, the CDR3 reads TGTGCCAGCAGTTCCCTGCGCGGGGGGGAGAACACTGAAGCTTTCTTT. This sequence encodes CASSSLRGGENTEAFF. The genes are TRBV28 and TRBJ1-1; perhaps TRBD1 as D (5 bases). This CDR3 region has 16 residues. Germline values: CDR1 MDHEN, CDR2 SYDVKM. V lost 4 bases and J lost 1, with 16 bases in between.

The sample holds one count of this clone. The chain is built from TRBV10-3 and TRBJ1-2, with a weak D call TRBD1 (6 bases). Germline loops: CDR1 ENHRY, CDR2 SYGVKD. Trimming shortened V by 2 bases and J by 10 bases, and 17 bases separated the two germline ends. The CDR3 is made up of 14 amino acids. The CDR3 DNA is TGTGCCATCAGTGAGAGCCCTTCGGGGGGCGACTACACCTTC. This gives the protein CAISESPSGGDYTF.

This clone appeared once. The rearrangement joins TRBV5-1 to TRBJ1-6; D gene ambiguous. CDR1 and CDR2 (germline): SGHRS, YFSETQ. The CDR3 spans 15 residues. Trimming took off 4 bases at V and 9 bases at J, with 17 bases between the two ends. The CDR3 region has the DNA TGCGCCAGCAGCCCGGCGGAACCCTGGGTTTCACCCCTCCACTTT. Translating it yields CASSPAEPWVSPLHF.

This clone was recorded only once. The chain joins TRBV10-3 to TRBJ2-1; TRBD1 is a possible D gene (6 bases). The CDR3 covers 15 residues. Germline V gives CDR1 ENHRY, CDR2 SYGVKD. Trimming left V 6 bases short and J 3 bases short, with 15 bases between. The CDR3 DNA is TGTGCCATCAGCGCCGCCGGGACAAGCTACAATGAGCAGTTCTTC. The encoded protein is CAISAAGTSYNEQFF.

The chain couples TRBV3-1 (or the pseudogene TRBV3-2) to TRBJ1-2; maybe TRBD1 (6 bases). V lost 1 base to trimming and J lost 8 bases, with 14 bases between them. The CDR3 has 14 residues. Germline V gene lookup returns CDR1 LGHDT and CDR2 YNNKEL (reference sequence). Here the CDR3 reads CASSQGRGSGGYTF. DNA for the CDR3: TGTGCCAGCAGCCAAGGCAGGGGTTCTGGCGGCTACACCTTC.

The chain carries TRBV29-1 and TRBJ2-7; 11 bases map to TRBD2. The CDR3 has 17 residues. Germline CDR1 reads SQVTM; CDR2 reads ANQGSEA. The trim removed 3 bases at V and 4 bases at J, leaving 14 bases unmatched. CDR3 sequence: CSVDTSGGGRGVYEQYF. As DNA, the CDR3 is TGCAGCGTTGATACTAGCGGGGGCGGAAGGGGAGTTTACGAGCAGTACTTC.

Only one count was recorded for this clone. This rearrangement joins TRBV10-3 to TRBJ2-7, with 8 positions matching TRBD1. The CDR3 runs 17 residues. The V gene end was trimmed by 2 bases and the J gene end by 2 bases; junction bases not matched to a gene: 11. In germline, CDR1 is ENHRY, CDR2 SYGVKD. The CDR3 DNA reads as TGTGCCATCAGTGAGGGTTTAATCGGGACAGGAGCCTACGAGCAGTACTTC. Protein sequence: CAISEGLIGTGAYEQYF.

The CDR3 loop is CASSEQTVNTEAFF. CDR3 sequence (DNA): TGTGCCAGCAGTGAACAGACAGTAAACACTGAAGCTTTCTTT. This chain links TRBV6-1 with TRBJ1-1, with D perhaps TRBD1 (5 bases). This CDR3 spans 14 amino acids. The germline V gene has CDR1 MNHNS and CDR2 SASEGT. The V gene lost 2 bases and the J gene lost 2 bases, with 9 bases spanning the gap.

V and J are TRBV29-1 and TRBJ2-3; D is possibly TRBD1 (5 bases). CDR1 and CDR2 (germline): SQVTM, ANQGSEA. The CDR3 runs 11 residues. Trimming removed 3 bases from V and 7 bases from J, with 8 bases in between. In DNA form, the CDR3 reads TGCAGCGTTGACCAGGGCTATACGCAGTATTTT. Amino acid sequence: CSVDQGYTQYF.

The chain's CDR3 is CASSPERGQGRLGYTF. CDR3 nucleotide sequence: TGTGCCAGCAGTCCCGAACGAGGACAGGGCCGCCTTGGCTACACCTTC. This chain links TRBV28 with TRBJ1-2; 8 bases line up with TRBD1. CDR1 and CDR2 (germline): MDHEN, SYDVKM. Losses at the gene ends were 5 bases for V and 7 bases for J; bases not matched to a gene: 15. The CDR3 runs 16 residues.

The rearrangement joins TRBV4-1 to TRBJ2-2; 7 bases fit TRBD1. CDR1 is MGHRA, CDR2 YSYEKL, per germline. CDR3 length: 15 residues. V trimming: 4 bases; J trimming: 4 bases; junction bases outside the gene matches: 6. CDR3 sequence (DNA): TGCGCCAGCAGCCCAAACAGGGGAACCACCGGGGAGCTGTTTTTT. Translated: CASSPNRGTTGELFF.

The rearrangement links TRBV6-2 or TRBV6-3 to TRBJ2-5; 13 bases are shared with TRBD2. Germline CDR1 is MNHEY and CDR2 is SVGEGT. The CDR3 is 18 amino acids. J gave up 0 bases and V 0 bases, and 4 bases lay outside the gene matches. This chain's CDR3 is CASSYSTSGGRNQETQYF. CDR3 sequence (DNA): TGTGCCAGCAGTTACTCGACTAGCGGGGGGCGTAACCAAGAGACCCAGTACTTC.

The rearrangement uses TRBV7-2 and TRBJ2-1, with TRBD2 as a possible D gene (5 bases). The CDR3 totals 15 residues. V gave up 1 base and J gave up 7 bases, with 14 bases separating them. Germline CDR1 is SGHTA and CDR2 is FQGNSA. The CDR3 reads CASSLVFGMGNEQFF. The CDR3 DNA sequence: TGTGCCAGCAGCTTAGTGTTCGGGATGGGGAATGAGCAGTTCTTC.

The chain couples TRBV21-1 to TRBJ1-2; whether TRBD1, the table's D call, matches the DNA was not checked. TRBV21-1 is a documented pseudogene. This CDR3 spans 13 amino acids. The CDR3 here is CASSKTGGYGYTF. The CDR3 DNA reads TGTGCCAGCAGCAAGACAGGGGGCTATGGCTACACCTTC.

The genes are TRBV6-5 and TRBJ1-2; 7 bases agree with TRBD1. V lost 6 bases to trimming and J lost 4 bases; unmatched junction nucleotides: 8. CDR3 size: 14 residues. CDR1 and CDR2 (germline): MNHEY, SVGAGI. The CDR3 DNA reads as TGTGCCAGCAGAGCTTACAGGGGCGTCTATGGCTACACCTTC. It yields the protein CASRAYRGVYGYTF.

The sample holds one count of this clone. The rearrangement joins TRBV5-1 to TRBJ2-4; D is perhaps TRBD2 (5 bases). The CDR3 runs to 12 residues. Per the germline V gene, CDR1 is SGHRS and CDR2 is YFSETQ. V was trimmed by 1 base and J by 8 bases, leaving 7 bases between them. The CDR3 reads CASSLWGDIQYF. Here the CDR3 DNA reads TGCGCCAGCAGCTTGTGGGGAGACATTCAGTACTTC.

The V call is TRBV7-9, the J call TRBJ2-1; 9 positions match TRBD2. This CDR3 has 15 amino acids. Germline V gene lookup returns CDR1 SEHNR and CDR2 FQNEAQ (reference sequence). V lost 4 bases, J lost 5 bases, and 6 bases stayed unmatched. The CDR3 spells CASSSRTSENNEQFF. The CDR3 coding sequence is TGTGCCAGCAGCTCCAGGACTAGCGAAAACAATGAGCAGTTCTTC.

The CDR3 region has the DNA TGCAGCGTTGTATTGCGGAAACCACCGGGACAGGGGAACACCGGGGAGCTGTTTTTT. Encoded protein: CSVVLRKPPGQGNTGELFF. The chain recombines TRBV29-1 with TRBJ2-2, with 9 bases matching TRBD1. The trim removed 4 bases at V and 1 base at J, leaving 16 bases unmatched. Germline assignment: CDR1 SQVTM and CDR2 ANQGSEA. CDR3 length: 19 amino acids.

The chain employs TRBV5-5 and TRBJ1-2; 8 nucleotides match TRBD1. Losses at the gene ends were 4 bases for V and 8 bases for J; bases not matched to a gene: 7. CDR3 length: 13 amino acids. Germline values: CDR1 SGHKS, CDR2 YYEKEE (reference sequence). The CDR3 bases are TGTGCCAGCAGCCCGGGGACAGGTAGAGGCTACACCTTC. Translation: CASSPGTGRGYTF.

The chain is built from TRBV11-2 and TRBJ1-4; D might be TRBD1 (5 bases). Germline assignment: CDR1 SGHAT and CDR2 FQNNGV. V was shortened by 5 bases and J by 0 bases, with 10 bases between the two germline ends. There are 15 residues in the CDR3. The CDR3 protein is CASSRGGPTNEKLFF. For the CDR3, the DNA is TGTGCCAGCAGCCGGGGGGGACCAACTAATGAAAAACTGTTTTTT.

The gene calls are TRBV7-9 and TRBJ1-1; D gene ambiguous. Between the trimmed V and J ends, which lost 5 bases and 0 bases, there was a span of 13 bases. The CDR3 extends over 15 amino acids. CDR1 is SEHNR and CDR2 is FQNEAQ in the germline V gene (reference sequence). For the CDR3, the DNA is TGTGCCAGCAGCCCGCCTCCGGTTATGAACACTGAAGCTTTCTTT. This translates into CASSPPPVMNTEAFF.

This sequence joins TRBV28 and TRBJ1-1; 7 nucleotides line up with TRBD1. The germline V gene encodes CDR1 MDHEN and CDR2 SYDVKM. J lost 4 bases, V lost 3 bases, and 11 bases had no gene match. The CDR3 is 16 residues long. The DNA of the CDR3 is TGTGCCAGCAGTTTCCTCCGGACAGGTTCAGGCACTGAAGCTTTCTTT. It yields the protein CASSFLRTGSGTEAFF.

V and J are TRBV20-1 and TRBJ1-2; D remains ambiguous. Trimming pared 6 bases from V and 3 bases from J, leaving 5 bases between. This CDR3 has 10 amino acids. Germline V gene data show CDR1 as DFQATT and CDR2 as SNEGSKA (reference sequence). Written as DNA, the CDR3 is TGCAGTGCCCAGGACTATGGCTACACCTTC. It encodes CSAQDYGYTF.

This chain links TRBV6-4 with TRBJ1-2, with D unresolved. Between the trimmed V and J ends, which lost 0 bases and 9 bases, there was a span of 11 bases. The CDR3 has 13 residues. The germline V gene has CDR1 MRHNA and CDR2 SNTAGT. CDR3 sequence: CASSDSGGMSYTF. The CDR3 coding sequence is TGTGCCAGCAGTGACTCAGGCGGGATGAGCTACACCTTC.

CDR3 sequence reads: CASSPQGGLVQPQHF. CDR3 bases: TGTGCCAGCTCACCACAGGGAGGCCTCGTTCAGCCCCAGCATTTT. The chain employs TRBV18 and TRBJ1-5; D gene unclear. The germline V gene has CDR1 KGHSH and CDR2 LQKENI. Trimming shortened V by 1 base and J by 6 bases, and 13 bases separated the two germline ends. This CDR3 is 15 amino acids long.